These T cell receptor beta chains were read from a single sample in a study of blood T cell repertoires in COVID-19. The table came from immunoSEQ multiplex PCR; TCRdb's copy has only in-frame clones and leaves some out. In the table there are about 130,000 clones, about 78% of which are singletons. The source material was peripheral blood. Receptors originate from a man aged 60 to 69 who had recovered from COVID-19. Each CDR3 is given without its conserved first and last residue. The D gene is left open where the match is weak. Some rows mark clone size as missing; the rest say once, few, many or name a class of expanded clone.

clone_size cdr3_length d_call v_call cdr3_aa
- 12 - TRBV9 ASSVGQEGSPLH
- 11 - TRBV7-3 ASSRGTNEKLF
few 13 TRBD2 TRBV9 ASSVLAGGRETQY
once 10 - TRBV7-9 ASSRHYNEQF
- 14 - TRBV11-2 ASSLQSLAKYNEQF
- 11 TRBD1 TRBV29-1 SVGTGVRNTIY
- 12 TRBD1 TRBV3-1/TRBV3-2 ASTPGQGISPLH
- 17 - TRBV11-2 ASSLKGVQVVATNEKLF
- 11 - TRBV29-1 SVALATNEKLF
few 11 TRBD1 TRBV7-2 ASKRTGDYEQY
- 14 - TRBV7-3 ASSSHRVANTGELF
- 14 - TRBV19 ASSEGQSSYNSPLH
- 11 - TRBV7-9 ATTGQTNEKLF
few 9 - TRBV29-1 SVEAGNEQY
- 12 - TRBV3-1/TRBV3-2 ASSQDRKGRRYT
- 13 TRBD1 TRBV7-3 ASSLSTGRAGELF
- 11 - TRBV19 ASSISRAYEQY
- 13 TRBD2 TRBV9 ASSAGLADTYEQY
- 13 TRBD2 TRBV7-2 ASSLERTSGTEQF
- 12 TRBD1 TRBV7-2 ASSPPGQGYEQY
- 12 - TRBV19 ASSPRTVRQPQH
few 13 - TRBV5-1 ASSLGTMGSYEQY
- 14 TRBD1 TRBV7-2 ASSLAGGAAKNIQY
- 13 TRBD1 TRBV6-5 ASSYAAGTGSEQY
- 13 TRBD1 TRBV28 ASSKTGATNEKLF
- 12 TRBD1 TRBV4-3 ASSPGQGPYGYT
once 11 - TRBV18 ASSPSGDQPQH
- 13 TRBD1 TRBV7-9 ASSLMGQVTYEQY
- 12 TRBD1 TRBV6-2/TRBV6-3 ASSRDRGTDTQY
- 14 TRBD2 TRBV18 ASSPNTGGGEDIQY
- 13 - TRBV6-5 ASRGGTTANEKLF
- 13 TRBD1 TRBV3-1/TRBV3-2 ASSQMTGVNEKLF
- 12 - TRBV7-2 ASSLVALAREQY
- 12 - TRBV5-1 ASSLSSGYNEQF
- 12 - TRBV7-3 ASSAGSMNTEAF
few 11 - TRBV9 ASSVQANYGYT
once 16 TRBD2 TRBV7-2 ASSLESGSAGYSYEQY
- 11 - TRBV15 ATTDGLTDTQY
- 12 - TRBV15 ATSRPTELSGYT
- 11 - TRBV12-3/TRBV12-4 ASSLGGRTEAF
- 14 TRBD2 TRBV5-3 ARSVAREGRTDTQY
- 13 - TRBV10-3 AISESHRINEKLF
once 9 - TRBV12-3/TRBV12-4 ASSRTGPQH
- 12 TRBD2 TRBV7-9 ASSLRREDNEQF
- 15 TRBD2 TRBV24-1 ATSDRRTSGSLKEQY
- 11 - TRBV3-1/TRBV3-2 ASSQAGLGGYT
- 11 - TRBV10-3 AISGGVEETQY
- 11 - TRBV5-8 ASSLDRSYEQY